Here is one T cell receptor (beta chain) with its context. The sample belongs to a study of blood T cell repertoires in COVID-19. About the study: T cells, B-cell-depleted T cells, or PBMCs supplied cDNA or gDNA.

In the authors' methods: Amplification with reference gene primers provided the estimates of nucleated cell counts. Assay used: immunoSEQ multiplex PCR; TCRdb lists only in-frame clones, some missing. V, J and clone size are those of that table, while D and trimming were read from the DNA. The sample yields 200,000 to 250,000 clones, approximately 85% seen once. The V gene's germline CDR1 is MNHEY and CDR2 SVGEGT. This CDR3 region has 13 residues. Deletions cut 2 bases from V and 4 bases from J, with 8 bases between. Recruited during active infection, patients (from Seattle) were subsequently followed longitudinally.

The chain employs TRBV6-2 or TRBV6-3 and TRBJ1-1; D possibly corresponds to TRBD1 (5 bases). The TCR sequence derives from a man aged 50-59 years with COVID-19, enrolled during active disease. Sequencing was done on a sample of peripheral blood. The CDR3 DNA reads TGTGCCAGCAGTTACGACAGTAGCACTGAAGCTTTCTTT. Translation gives CASSYDSSTEAFF.